This T cell receptor (beta chain) was recovered during a study of T cell responses to AZD1222 COVID-19 vaccine. This table comes from immunoSEQ multiplex PCR, and its TCRdb copy is limited to in-frame clones, with some not included. This repertoire shows about 130,000 clones, around 92% found once; its top ten account for roughly 2%. This sequence originates from an adult in good health. The sample consisted of peripheral blood, taken on day 0 of AZD1222 vaccination.

In DNA, the CDR3 is TGTGCCAGCAGTTTTGAATCGAACTCTGGAAACACCATATATTTT. Its protein is CASSFESNSGNTIYF. The chain couples TRBV28 to TRBJ1-3; no firm D call. CDR3 length: 15 residues. The V end was cut by 3 bases, the J end by 0 bases, with 9 bases between. CDR1 is MDHEN, CDR2 SYDVKM, per germline.